What follows are 20 T cell receptor beta chains derived from one specimen sequenced in a study of cytomegalovirus exposure and HLA in healthy donors. Both 60 Vbeta primers and 13 Jbeta primers went into the PCR. Sequencing used immunoSEQ multiplex PCR; TCRdb keeps in-frame clones, though not all of them. The table records roughly 140,000 clones, 70% to 80% of them present only once. Sequenced input: PBMCs. The receptors were sampled from a male donor in good health and CMV-seronegative.

V usage is TRBV29-1 and J usage is TRBJ1-1; no clear D gene. The CDR3 covers 11 residues. The germline gives CDR1 SQVTM, CDR2 ANQGSEA. Trimming took off 6 bases at V and 1 base at J, with 6 bases between the two ends. CDR3 sequence reads: CSVQKNTEAFF. CDR3 nucleotide sequence: TGCAGCGTCCAGAAGAACACTGAAGCTTTCTTT.

The V and J genes are TRBV10-3 and TRBJ2-3, with D perhaps TRBD2 (6 bases). The CDR3 sequence is 15 residues long. V was pared by 6 bases and J by 0 bases, with 13 bases between. Germline CDR1 ENHRY, CDR2 SYGVKD. CDR3 residues: CAISRDSPSTDTQYF. In nucleotides, the CDR3 is TGTGCCATCAGCCGGGACTCCCCGAGCACAGATACGCAGTATTTT.

This chain joins TRBV29-1 and TRBJ1-1; no clear D. Germline V lookup: CDR1 SQVTM, CDR2 ANQGSEA. The CDR3 is 15 residues long. The V end was cut by 3 bases, the J end by 3 bases, with 17 bases between. The CDR3 coding sequence is TGCAGCGTTGACTCCGGGTCCCGGAGGGACACTGAAGCTTTCTTT. Its protein product is CSVDSGSRRDTEAFF.

V usage is TRBV6-1 and J usage is TRBJ2-1, with D hard to call. This CDR3 has 15 amino acids. From germline, CDR1 is MNHNS and CDR2 SASEGT. The V gene lost 3 bases and the J gene lost 3 bases, with 12 bases spanning the gap. The CDR3 here is CASSESQRNYNEQFF. The CDR3 DNA is TGTGCCAGCAGTGAGAGCCAGCGAAACTACAATGAGCAGTTCTTC.

The chain has TRBV4-1 and TRBJ2-1; no firm D call. The CDR3 runs to 12 residues. In germline, CDR1 is MGHRA, CDR2 YSYEKL. The V end was cut by 3 bases, the J end by 5 bases, with 5 bases between. The CDR3 here is CASSHPNNEQFF. The CDR3 DNA is TGCGCCAGCAGCCACCCCAACAATGAGCAGTTCTTC.

The chain links TRBV10-3 to TRBJ1-1; TRBD1 might be the D (6 bases). Trimming shortened V by 8 bases and J by 2 bases, and 15 bases separated the two germline ends. Per the germline V gene, CDR1 is ENHRY and CDR2 is SYGVKD. The CDR3 extends over 14 amino acids. In nucleotides, the CDR3 is TGTGCCATCGGCCCCGGGACACCAAACACTGAAGCTTTCTTT. This codes for CAIGPGTPNTEAFF.

The V call is TRBV28, the J call TRBJ1-2; D might be TRBD1 (6 bases). The CDR3 is 16 amino acids. V dropped 5 bases and J dropped 5 bases, with 21 bases sitting between them. Germline assignment: CDR1 MDHEN and CDR2 SYDVKM. The CDR3 region has the DNA TGTGCCAGCAGTCCACTGGGGGGGCGGGTGTCGTATGGCTACACCTTC. Residues: CASSPLGGRVSYGYTF.

This clone was recorded once. The chain has TRBV2 and TRBJ2-3; TRBD2 agrees at 13 bases. V lost 7 bases, J lost 2 bases, and 3 bases stayed unmatched. Germline V lookup: CDR1 SNHLY, CDR2 FYNNEI. The CDR3 consists of 15 residues. CDR3 sequence (DNA): TGTGCCAGCAACGGACTAGCGGGGGACACAGATACGCAGTATTTT. Protein product: CASNGLAGDTDTQYF.

The CDR3 loop reads CASSLYTLEMAFF. The CDR3 DNA follows: TGTGCCAGCAGCTTATATACGTTAGAGATGGCTTTCTTT. This rearrangement joins TRBV7-2 to TRBJ1-1; D is unclear. Per germline, CDR1 SGHTA and CDR2 FQGNSA. CDR3 length: 13 residues. Trimming took 2 bases from V and 11 from J, leaving 15 bases between them.

V and J are TRBV11-2 and TRBJ1-2; perhaps TRBD1 as D (5 bases). Between the trimmed V and J ends, which lost 6 bases and 6 bases, there was a span of 11 bases. CDR1 and CDR2 (germline): SGHAT, FQNNGV. This CDR3 is built from 12 residues. The CDR3 is CASSFSRDGYTF. The CDR3 bases are TGTGCCAGCAGTTTTTCCAGGGATGGCTACACCTTC.

This chain connects TRBV4-1 to TRBJ2-6; D remains unclear. Between the trimmed V and J ends, which lost 1 base and 0 bases, there was a span of 10 bases. The CDR3 has 17 residues. Per the germline V gene, CDR1 is MGHRA and CDR2 is YSYEKL. The chain's CDR3 is CASSQGTVPSGANVLTF. Here the CDR3 DNA reads TGCGCCAGCAGCCAAGGAACAGTACCCTCTGGGGCCAACGTCCTGACTTTC.

This clone was counted a single time. This chain links TRBV11-1 with TRBJ2-7; D ambiguous. Germline V CDR1 and CDR2: SGHAT, FQDESV (reference sequence). The CDR3 totals 13 residues. With 3 bases removed from V and 4 bases from J, the gap between germline ends came to 10 bases. This chain's CDR3 is CASSFRLPYEQYF. The CDR3 nucleotides read TGTGCCAGCAGCTTCCGACTGCCGTACGAGCAGTACTTC.

The rearrangement links TRBV7-9 to TRBJ2-5, with D perhaps matching TRBD2 (7 bases). The V end lost 8 bases, the J end lost 5 bases, and 15 bases lay between the germline ends. The CDR3 has 13 amino acids. Germline V gives CDR1 SEHNR, CDR2 FQNEAQ (reference sequence). The CDR3, as DNA: TGTGCCAGCCTCCGAGGGGGGGCTGAGACCCAGTACTTC. It is translated as CASLRGGAETQYF.

The V gene is TRBV9, the J gene TRBJ2-3; D remains unclear. The CDR3 extends over 13 amino acids. The V and J ends lost 5 bases and 2 bases respectively, with 9 bases between them. Germline CDR1 reads SGDLS; CDR2 reads YYNGEE. CDR3 nucleotides: TGTGCCAGCAGTGCTGACAACACAGATACGCAGTATTTT. Translating it yields CASSADNTDTQYF.

The chain has TRBV30 and TRBJ2-2, with a possible D match to TRBD1 (6 bases). In germline, CDR1 is GTSNPN, CDR2 SVGIG (reference sequence). Trimming cost V 0 bases and J 8 bases, with 10 bases left between them. The CDR3 totals 13 residues. The CDR3 spells CAWSVQGTGELFF. CDR3 nucleotides: TGTGCCTGGAGTGTACAGGGTACGGGGGAGCTGTTTTTT.

This clone appeared once. This chain joins TRBV4-1 and TRBJ2-2; 9 bases line up with TRBD1. Losses at the gene ends were 3 bases for V and 1 base for J; bases not matched to a gene: 9. Germline-derived CDR1 and CDR2 are MGHRA and YSYEKL. CDR3 length: 18 residues. The CDR3 loop is CASSQGPNRGLNTGELFF. DNA of the CDR3: TGCGCCAGCAGCCAGGGGCCGAACAGGGGGCTGAACACCGGGGAGCTGTTTTTT.

The V gene is TRBV5-8, the J gene TRBJ2-5; 8 nucleotides match TRBD1. Trimming removed 4 bases from V and 5 bases from J; junction bases left unmatched: 10. The CDR3 runs 15 residues. From germline, CDR1 is SGHTS and CDR2 YDEGEE. The CDR3 DNA reads TGTGCCAGCAGCCCAGGGACAGGAGGGTCGGAGACCCAGTACTTC. Amino acids: CASSPGTGGSETQYF.

This clone was found once. The gene calls are TRBV4-3 and TRBJ2-1; 9 bases fit TRBD2. The CDR3 runs to 18 residues. Germline lookup yields CDR1 LGHNA and CDR2 YSLEER. V trimming: 0 bases; J trimming: 8 bases; junction bases outside the gene matches: 14. CDR3: CASSQEIRRGGVIYEQFF. CDR3 in DNA: TGCGCCAGCAGCCAAGAAATTCGGCGGGGGGGCGTTATCTATGAGCAGTTCTTC.

CDR3 residues: CASSIGTQETQYF. The CDR3 DNA reads as TGTGCCAGTAGTATCGGGACACAAGAGACCCAGTACTTC. V usage is TRBV19 and J usage is TRBJ2-5; D possibly corresponds to TRBD1 (6 bases). Per the germline V gene, CDR1 is LNHDA and CDR2 is SQIVND (reference sequence). The CDR3 is made up of 13 amino acids. Trimming stripped 3 bases from V and 2 bases from J, with 7 bases between.

This chain uses TRBV19 with TRBJ1-1; D may be TRBD1 (5 bases). The CDR3 is 14 residues long. Trimming cost V 4 bases and J 1 base, with 10 bases left between them. CDR1 LNHDA and CDR2 SQIVND come from the germline V gene (reference sequence). CDR3 DNA: TGTGCCAGTAGTAAGGGACTGGAGAACACTGAAGCTTTCTTT. Residues: CASSKGLENTEAFF.